The 5 T cell receptor beta chains below come from one sample, sequenced in a study of CXCR3-negative and CXCR3-positive naive CD8 T cells. These receptors have no identified antigens. The study's findings and limits: TRB CDR3s were more hydrophobic in CXCR3-positive than in CXCR3-negative naive cells.

TRB cDNA libraries were made by UMI-labeled 5' RACE. TCRdb reprocessed the 5' RACE reads and reports one entry per CDR3 protein, with no DNA. Its clone listing holds some 140,000 distinct CDR3 sequences. The sample consisted of naive CXCR3+ CD8+ T cells from blood. Subset reported: CD45RO-CCR7+CD27+CD95- naive CD8+ T cells expressing CXCR3 (TNR3+). The receptors shown here come from a human donor in good health. Some clones in this sample may be carry-over from other donors' samples.

The rearrangement uses TRBV27 and TRBJ2-2. Germline V CDR1 and CDR2: MNHEY, SMNVEV (reference sequence). The length of the CDR3 is 14 residues. CDR3 loop: CASSFIDQPGELFF.

The chain couples TRBV28 to TRBJ1-2; checking the TCRdb D call of TRBD1 is not possible without DNA. CDR3 length: 15 amino acids. From germline, CDR1 is MDHEN and CDR2 SYDVKM. The CDR3 reads CASSVTGGANYGYTF.

V gene TRBV5-1 combines with J gene TRBJ2-7. Germline V gene data show CDR1 as SGHRS and CDR2 as YFSETQ. The CDR3 consists of 14 residues. The CDR3 is CASSTTGGSYEQYF.

The chain uses TRBV4-3 and TRBJ1-1; TCRdb proposes TRBD1, but this gene call is untestable without DNA. Germline assignment: CDR1 LGHNA and CDR2 YSLEER. The CDR3 extends over 16 amino acids. CDR3: CASSSDRIQGLTEAFF.

The rearrangement links TRBV14 to TRBJ2-7. The CDR3 covers 16 residues. The germline CDR1 and CDR2 sequences are SGHDN and FVKESK. The CDR3 sequence: CASSRKAGQGVHEQYF.